Listed below are T cell receptor beta chains from one sample, sequenced in a study of CD8 T cells in ankylosing spondylitis. Using its own MiXCR run on the 5' RACE reads, TCRdb lists one record per CDR3 protein. The data show about 160,000 distinct CDR3 sequences, with about 17% seen just once and about 8.3% held by the top ten. Specimen: blood, either unsorted or a sorted T cell fraction (not recorded which). The receptor source for this set is a male donor with ankylosing spondylitis or in good health (not recorded which). Each CDR3 is given with its conserved first and last residue. Fields, in order: clone size, V gene, CDR3 length, J gene, D gene, CDR3 DNA, CDR3 protein. The D gene is left open where the match is weak. Some rows have no size entry. The others give once, few or many, or a class for an expanded clone.

clone size: many; V gene: TRBV28; CDR3 length: 13; J gene: TRBJ1-2; D gene: NA; CDR3 DNA: TGTGCCAGCAGTCCCCCGGTTGACTATGGCTACACCTTC; CDR3 protein: CASSPPVDYGYTF
clone size: NA; V gene: TRBV12-3/TRBV12-4; CDR3 length: 14; J gene: TRBJ2-5; D gene: NA; CDR3 DNA: TGTGCCAGCAGTTTAAGGACAAATGGAGAGACCCAGTACTTC; CDR3 protein: CASSLRTNGETQYF
clone size: NA; V gene: TRBV27; CDR3 length: 14; J gene: TRBJ2-7; D gene: TRBD2; CDR3 DNA: TGTGCCAGCAGGAAGACTAGCGGGAGCTACGAGCAGTACTTC; CDR3 protein: CASRKTSGSYEQYF
clone size: many; V gene: TRBV6-5; CDR3 length: 13; J gene: TRBJ2-7; D gene: NA; CDR3 DNA: TGTGCCAGCAGTTACGGTGGGCCCTACGAGCAGTACTTC; CDR3 protein: CASSYGGPYEQYF
clone size: many; V gene: TRBV20-1; CDR3 length: 14; J gene: TRBJ2-3; D gene: TRBD1; CDR3 DNA: TGCAGGGGACAGGGCCTCCACAATCCGGATACGCAGTATTTT; CDR3 protein: CRGQGLHNPDTQYF
clone size: many; V gene: TRBV12-3/TRBV12-4; CDR3 length: 14; J gene: TRBJ2-1; D gene: TRBD2; CDR3 DNA: TGTGCCAGCAGGGGACTAGCGGAGTACAATGAGCAGTTCTTC; CDR3 protein: CASRGLAEYNEQFF
clone size: many; V gene: TRBV4-1; CDR3 length: 15; J gene: TRBJ2-5; D gene: NA; CDR3 DNA: TGCGCCAGCAGCCAACAAGGGACTCTAAGTGAGACCCAGTACTTC; CDR3 protein: CASSQQGTLSETQYF
clone size: many; V gene: TRBV5-1; CDR3 length: 15; J gene: TRBJ2-3; D gene: TRBD1; CDR3 DNA: TGCGCCAGCAGCAAGAACAGGGGGCCAGTAGATACGCAGTATTTT; CDR3 protein: CASSKNRGPVDTQYF
clone size: few; V gene: TRBV28; CDR3 length: 16; J gene: TRBJ1-3; D gene: NA; CDR3 DNA: TGTGCCAGCAGTACCTTAGGGGGGCGCGGAGGAAACACCATATATTTT; CDR3 protein: CASSTLGGRGGNTIYF
clone size: NA; V gene: TRBV28; CDR3 length: 15; J gene: TRBJ2-3; D gene: NA; CDR3 DNA: TGTGCCAGCAGTTTGAGACTAGGAAGGACAGATACGCAGTATTTT; CDR3 protein: CASSLRLGRTDTQYF
clone size: medium-sized; V gene: TRBV29-1; CDR3 length: 13; J gene: TRBJ1-1; D gene: NA; CDR3 DNA: TGCAGCGTTGGACTTGGCAGGAACACTGAAGCTTTCTTT; CDR3 protein: CSVGLGRNTEAFF
clone size: few; V gene: TRBV28; CDR3 length: 12; J gene: TRBJ1-3; D gene: NA; CDR3 DNA: TGTGCCAGCAGCGATATTGGAAACACCATATATTTT; CDR3 protein: CASSDIGNTIYF
clone size: few; V gene: TRBV10-3; CDR3 length: 15; J gene: TRBJ2-7; D gene: TRBD2; CDR3 DNA: TGTGCCATCAGTGAGACTAGCGGTTTCTCCTACGAGCAGTACTTC; CDR3 protein: CAISETSGFSYEQYF
clone size: many; V gene: TRBV12-3/TRBV12-4; CDR3 length: 14; J gene: TRBJ2-7; D gene: TRBD1; CDR3 DNA: TGTGCCAGCAGTTTAAGGACAGGGACCTACGAGCAGTACTTC; CDR3 protein: CASSLRTGTYEQYF
clone size: NA; V gene: TRBV29-1; CDR3 length: 13; J gene: TRBJ2-5; D gene: NA; CDR3 DNA: TGCAGCGTTTCGGGGGGCCATCAAGAGACCCAGTACTTC; CDR3 protein: CSVSGGHQETQYF
clone size: NA; V gene: TRBV5-1; CDR3 length: 14; J gene: TRBJ2-7; D gene: TRBD1; CDR3 DNA: TGCGCCAGCAGCTACGACAGGGGGATCGGCGAGCAGTACTTC; CDR3 protein: CASSYDRGIGEQYF
clone size: many; V gene: TRBV29-1; CDR3 length: 15; J gene: TRBJ2-1; D gene: TRBD2; CDR3 DNA: TGCAGCGTTGAGGAGCTGACTAGCAGAGGCAATGAGCAGTTCTTC; CDR3 protein: CSVEELTSRGNEQFF
clone size: many; V gene: TRBV6-1; CDR3 length: 16; J gene: TRBJ1-4; D gene: NA; CDR3 DNA: TGTGCCAGCAGTCCCCGAGGGGTTGAAACTAATGAAAAACTGTTTTTT; CDR3 protein: CASSPRGVETNEKLFF
clone size: many; V gene: TRBV6-5; CDR3 length: 11; J gene: TRBJ2-7; D gene: NA; CDR3 DNA: TGTGCCAGCAGACTGATCTACGAGCAGTACTTC; CDR3 protein: CASRLIYEQYF
clone size: NA; V gene: TRBV28; CDR3 length: 16; J gene: TRBJ2-7; D gene: NA; CDR3 DNA: TGTGCCAGCAGCCCTGGCGGGACAGCTTTTTCCTACGAGCAGTACTTC; CDR3 protein: CASSPGGTAFSYEQYF
clone size: NA; V gene: TRBV25-1; CDR3 length: 13; J gene: TRBJ2-3; D gene: NA; CDR3 DNA: TGTGCCAGCAGTGGAAGGGGCACAGATACGCAGTATTTT; CDR3 protein: CASSGRGTDTQYF
clone size: many; V gene: TRBV29-1; CDR3 length: 14; J gene: TRBJ2-1; D gene: TRBD2; CDR3 DNA: TGCAGCGTTGAATTTGGTAGCGGGAGCAATGAGCAGTTCTTC; CDR3 protein: CSVEFGSGSNEQFF
clone size: few; V gene: TRBV11-2; CDR3 length: 14; J gene: TRBJ1-4; D gene: NA; CDR3 DNA: TGTGCCAGCAGCTACGTGGACGGTAATGAAAAACTGTTTTTT; CDR3 protein: CASSYVDGNEKLFF
clone size: NA; V gene: TRBV7-9; CDR3 length: 14; J gene: TRBJ1-1; D gene: TRBD1; CDR3 DNA: TGTGCCAGCAGCATCGGGACAGGGGGATATGAAGCTTTCTTT; CDR3 protein: CASSIGTGGYEAFF
clone size: many; V gene: TRBV3-1; CDR3 length: 14; J gene: TRBJ2-7; D gene: TRBD1; CDR3 DNA: TGTGCCAGCAGCCTCGGGACAGGAGCCTACGAGCAGTACTTC; CDR3 protein: CASSLGTGAYEQYF
clone size: many; V gene: TRBV5-1; CDR3 length: 16; J gene: TRBJ2-6; D gene: NA; CDR3 DNA: TGCGCCAGCAGCTTGGATCACTTCTCTGGGGCCAACGTCCTGACTTTC; CDR3 protein: CASSLDHFSGANVLTF
clone size: NA; V gene: TRBV7-2; CDR3 length: 14; J gene: TRBJ2-2; D gene: NA; CDR3 DNA: TGTGCCAGCAGCTCACAAGTGGCTAGAAGGGAGCTGTTTTTT; CDR3 protein: CASSSQVARRELFF
clone size: NA; V gene: TRBV10-3; CDR3 length: 18; J gene: TRBJ2-2; D gene: NA; CDR3 DNA: TGTGCCATCAGTGAGTCGACGGGGTTGAAGGGACGGACCGGGGAGCTGTTTTTT; CDR3 protein: CAISESTGLKGRTGELFF
clone size: NA; V gene: TRBV12-3/TRBV12-4; CDR3 length: 17; J gene: TRBJ2-7; D gene: TRBD1; CDR3 DNA: TGTGCCAGCAGTCAATCCGGGACAGGGCTTAGGGTCTACGAGCAGTACTTC; CDR3 protein: CASSQSGTGLRVYEQYF
clone size: few; V gene: TRBV3-1; CDR3 length: 15; J gene: TRBJ2-3; D gene: NA; CDR3 DNA: TGTGCCAGCAGCCAGGTGCGGACCAGCACAGATACGCAGTATTTT; CDR3 protein: CASSQVRTSTDTQYF
clone size: many; V gene: TRBV6-1; CDR3 length: 15; J gene: TRBJ2-5; D gene: TRBD2; CDR3 DNA: TGTGCCAGCAGCCTCGAACTAGCGGGATTAGAGACCCAGTACTTC; CDR3 protein: CASSLELAGLETQYF
clone size: many; V gene: TRBV12-3/TRBV12-4; CDR3 length: 10; J gene: TRBJ2-2; D gene: NA; CDR3 DNA: TGTGCCAGCAGTTTCGGGGAGCTGTTTTTT; CDR3 protein: CASSFGELFF
clone size: few; V gene: TRBV29-1; CDR3 length: 12; J gene: TRBJ2-3; D gene: NA; CDR3 DNA: TGCAGCGTTGCGGAGAAGCCAGATACGCAGTATTTT; CDR3 protein: CSVAEKPDTQYF
clone size: many; V gene: TRBV5-1; CDR3 length: 13; J gene: TRBJ1-5; D gene: NA; CDR3 DNA: TGCGCCAGCAGCTTTGACCGCAATCAGCCCCAGCATTTT; CDR3 protein: CASSFDRNQPQHF
clone size: NA; V gene: TRBV28; CDR3 length: 15; J gene: TRBJ2-3; D gene: TRBD2; CDR3 DNA: TGTGCCAGCAGCCGGCTAGCGGACCGGGCAGATACGCAGTATTTT; CDR3 protein: CASSRLADRADTQYF
clone size: few; V gene: TRBV28; CDR3 length: 12; J gene: TRBJ1-1; D gene: TRBD1; CDR3 DNA: TGTGCCAGCAGACAGGGGGACACTGAAGCTTTCTTT; CDR3 protein: CASRQGDTEAFF
clone size: NA; V gene: TRBV20-1; CDR3 length: 15; J gene: TRBJ1-2; D gene: NA; CDR3 DNA: TGCAGTGCTGATCCACGCGGGGGCGAAGGGTATGGCTACACCTTC; CDR3 protein: CSADPRGGEGYGYTF
clone size: NA; V gene: TRBV30; CDR3 length: 15; J gene: TRBJ1-1; D gene: NA; CDR3 DNA: TGTGCCTGGAGGGGGATTTGGGACCCGAACACTGAAGCTTTCTTT; CDR3 protein: CAWRGIWDPNTEAFF
clone size: NA; V gene: TRBV5-1; CDR3 length: 17; J gene: TRBJ2-7; D gene: TRBD2; CDR3 DNA: TGCGCCAGCAGCTTAACCCGACTAGCGGGAGGTTCCTACGAGCAGTACTTC; CDR3 protein: CASSLTRLAGGSYEQYF
clone size: many; V gene: TRBV2; CDR3 length: 14; J gene: TRBJ1-5; D gene: TRBD1; CDR3 DNA: TGTGCCCGCTCCGGGACAGGGGGCAATCAGCCCCAGCATTTT; CDR3 protein: CARSGTGGNQPQHF
clone size: NA; V gene: TRBV7-3; CDR3 length: 13; J gene: TRBJ2-1; D gene: NA; CDR3 DNA: TGTGCCAGCAGCTTCCAGGCTAGCAGTGAGCAGTTCTTC; CDR3 protein: CASSFQASSEQFF